This is a list of T cell receptor beta chains from one sample in a study of blood T cell repertoires in COVID-19. The method was immunoSEQ multiplex PCR; TCRdb's version includes in-frame clones alone and lacks a portion of them. The data show under 300,000 clones, approximately 85% seen once. Material: peripheral blood. These receptors all stem from a human donor in a cohort sampled during active COVID-19. Both conserved end residues are trimmed from each CDR3. Fields, in order: V gene, J gene, CDR3 protein.

V: TRBV24-1; J: TRBJ2-1; CDR3: ATSDPRLAGIYNEQF
V: TRBV27; J: TRBJ2-1; CDR3: ASSLSTLRGQTYNEQF
V: TRBV24-1; J: TRBJ2-3; CDR3: ATSAPGRAGTDTQY
V: TRBV6-2/TRBV6-3; J: TRBJ1-2; CDR3: ASSYSTVYGYT
V: TRBV4-1; J: TRBJ1-4; CDR3: VSIKAGTAGENEKLF
V: TRBV9; J: TRBJ1-1; CDR3: ASSVGWTYPNTEAF
V: TRBV10-3; J: TRBJ2-7; CDR3: AIGLAGAGEQY
V: TRBV7-8; J: TRBJ2-5; CDR3: ASIRGPSGVETQY
V: TRBV28; J: TRBJ1-1; CDR3: ASGQGAPEAF
V: TRBV2; J: TRBJ2-7; CDR3: ASSDRTERADYEQY
V: TRBV11-2; J: TRBJ2-1; CDR3: ASSFQTIFSEQF
V: TRBV7-2; J: TRBJ2-1; CDR3: ASGLAGVKDEQF
V: TRBV23-1; J: TRBJ2-7; CDR3: ASSHPGTSGSEQY
V: TRBV6-1; J: TRBJ2-3; CDR3: ASSEFVRKETQY
V: TRBV5-1; J: TRBJ2-7; CDR3: ASSSQQGAREQY
V: TRBV19; J: TRBJ1-5; CDR3: ASSMGQGDGQPQH
V: TRBV9; J: TRBJ1-1; CDR3: ASSPGFNTEAF
V: TRBV5-1; J: TRBJ2-2; CDR3: ASSWVTGTSGIGELF
V: TRBV13; J: TRBJ2-2; CDR3: ASSLLVGGELF
V: TRBV9; J: TRBJ2-3; CDR3: ASSVDGEGTDTQY
V: TRBV7-2; J: TRBJ2-2; CDR3: ASSRGDRLGGELF
V: TRBV7-9; J: TRBJ2-2; CDR3: ASSLTRVTGELF
V: TRBV7-9; J: TRBJ1-1; CDR3: ASSIQPTYMNTEAF
V: TRBV5-8; J: TRBJ2-1; CDR3: ASSLGESSYNEQF
V: TRBV6-5; J: TRBJ2-1; CDR3: ASRGRGYNEQF
V: TRBV3-1/TRBV3-2; J: TRBJ2-7; CDR3: ASSQRGSGRANEQY
V: TRBV19; J: TRBJ2-2; CDR3: ASLPGHRNTGELF
V: TRBV6-2/TRBV6-3; J: TRBJ2-7; CDR3: ASSYSTGLISYEQY
V: TRBV2; J: TRBJ1-2; CDR3: ASSADSFYGYT
V: TRBV7-2; J: TRBJ1-1; CDR3: ASSSTVPGRNTEAF
V: TRBV6-5; J: TRBJ2-2; CDR3: ASSKQGLALGELF
V: TRBV7-9; J: TRBJ2-5; CDR3: ASSFRAGLWYQETQY
V: TRBV5-1; J: TRBJ2-7; CDR3: ASSLGGTGDLEQY
V: TRBV3-1/TRBV3-2; J: TRBJ2-1; CDR3: ASSLRKTSSYNEQF
V: TRBV2; J: TRBJ1-2; CDR3: ASSEEWRAGANYGYT
V: TRBV27; J: TRBJ1-1; CDR3: ASSLSRNTEAF
V: TRBV10-3; J: TRBJ2-3; CDR3: AISRTPGDTQY
V: TRBV6-2/TRBV6-3; J: TRBJ1-4; CDR3: ASSYGTAINEKLF
V: TRBV6-5; J: TRBJ2-7; CDR3: ASSSTGTEQY
V: TRBV18; J: TRBJ2-7; CDR3: ASSPLGASAEQY
V: TRBV18; J: TRBJ2-7; CDR3: ASSPLQGNYEQY
V: TRBV5-5; J: TRBJ2-5; CDR3: ASSTHAGEETQY
V: TRBV5-1; J: TRBJ2-3; CDR3: ASSLLQGLGTDTQY